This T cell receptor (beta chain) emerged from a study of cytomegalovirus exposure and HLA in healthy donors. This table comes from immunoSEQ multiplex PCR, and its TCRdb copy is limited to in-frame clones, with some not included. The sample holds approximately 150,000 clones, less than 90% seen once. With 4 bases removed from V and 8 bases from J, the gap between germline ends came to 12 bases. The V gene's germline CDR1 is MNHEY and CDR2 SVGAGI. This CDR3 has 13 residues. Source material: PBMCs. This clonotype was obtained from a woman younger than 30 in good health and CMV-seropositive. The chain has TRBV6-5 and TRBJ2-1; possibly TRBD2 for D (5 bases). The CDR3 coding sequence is TGTGCCAGCAGTTGGGCCGCCGGGGATGAGCAGTTCTTC. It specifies CASSWAAGDEQFF.